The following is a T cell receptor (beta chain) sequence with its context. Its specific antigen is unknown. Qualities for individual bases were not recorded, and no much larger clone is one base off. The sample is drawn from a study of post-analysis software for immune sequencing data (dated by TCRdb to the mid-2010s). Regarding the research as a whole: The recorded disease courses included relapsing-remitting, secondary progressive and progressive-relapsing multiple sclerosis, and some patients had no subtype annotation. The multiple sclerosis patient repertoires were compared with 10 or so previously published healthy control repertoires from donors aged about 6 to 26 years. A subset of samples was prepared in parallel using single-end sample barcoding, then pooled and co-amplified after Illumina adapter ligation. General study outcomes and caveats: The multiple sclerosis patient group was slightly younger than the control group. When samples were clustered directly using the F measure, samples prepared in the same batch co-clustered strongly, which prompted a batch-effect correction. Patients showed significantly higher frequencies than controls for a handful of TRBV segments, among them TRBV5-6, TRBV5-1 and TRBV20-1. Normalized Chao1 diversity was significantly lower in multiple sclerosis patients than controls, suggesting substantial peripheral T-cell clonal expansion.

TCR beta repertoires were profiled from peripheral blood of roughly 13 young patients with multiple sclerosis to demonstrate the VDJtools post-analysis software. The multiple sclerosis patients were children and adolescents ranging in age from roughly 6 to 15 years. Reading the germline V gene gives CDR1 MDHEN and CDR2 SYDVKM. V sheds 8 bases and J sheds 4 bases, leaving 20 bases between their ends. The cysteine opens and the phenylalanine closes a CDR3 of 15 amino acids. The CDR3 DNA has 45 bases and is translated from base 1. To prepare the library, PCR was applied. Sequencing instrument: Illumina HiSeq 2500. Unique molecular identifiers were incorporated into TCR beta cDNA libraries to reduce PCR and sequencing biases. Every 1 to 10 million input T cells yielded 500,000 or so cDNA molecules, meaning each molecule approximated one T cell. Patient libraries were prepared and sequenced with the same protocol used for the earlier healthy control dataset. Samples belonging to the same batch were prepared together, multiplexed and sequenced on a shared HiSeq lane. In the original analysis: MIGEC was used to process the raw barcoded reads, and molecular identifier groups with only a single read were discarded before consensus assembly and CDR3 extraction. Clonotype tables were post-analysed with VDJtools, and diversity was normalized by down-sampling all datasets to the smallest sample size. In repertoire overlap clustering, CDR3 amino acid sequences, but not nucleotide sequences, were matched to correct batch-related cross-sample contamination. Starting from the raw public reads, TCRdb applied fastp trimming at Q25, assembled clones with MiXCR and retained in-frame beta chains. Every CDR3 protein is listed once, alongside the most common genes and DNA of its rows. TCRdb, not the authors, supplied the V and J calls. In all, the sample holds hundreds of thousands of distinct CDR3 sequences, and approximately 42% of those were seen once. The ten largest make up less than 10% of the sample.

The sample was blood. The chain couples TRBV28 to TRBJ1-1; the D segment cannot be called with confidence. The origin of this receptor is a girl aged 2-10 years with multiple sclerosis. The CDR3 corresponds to CASFPSRGGSTEAFF. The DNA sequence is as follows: TGTGCCAGCTTCCCATCACGAGGAGGATCCACTGAAGCTTTCTTT.